The 12 T cell receptor beta chains below all came from one sample that was sequenced in a study of T cell clonotyping in hematopoietic cell transplantation (dated by TCRdb to the early 2020s). The method behind the library was the immunoSEQ multiplex PCR assay. Entries here come from immuneACCESS through TCRdb and include only in-frame sequences with V and J called. Some clones fail to appear in such tables; in the studies checked, an unresolved V gene covers under half of the shortfall, and the cause of the remainder is unknown. Counted in this sample were tens of thousands of clones; approximately 88% of them appeared once. Approximately 2% of the sample rests with the top ten. Sequences were obtained from peripheral blood mononuclear cells. The receptors stem from a woman between 35 and 50 years old in good health. Some clones in this sample may be carry-over from other donors' samples.

The chain has TRBV19 and TRBJ2-2; 8 bases are shared with TRBD2. The CDR3 has 13 amino acids. V trimming: 5 bases; J trimming: 8 bases; junction bases outside the gene matches: 4. Germline-derived CDR1 and CDR2 are LNHDA and SQIVND (reference sequence). For the CDR3, the DNA is TGTGCCAGTAGTGCCAGCGGGAGAGGGGAGCTGTTTTTT. Its translation is CASSASGRGELFF.

The chain carries TRBV4-1 and TRBJ2-1; TRBD2 is a possible D gene (6 bases). This CDR3 has 13 amino acids. V was shortened by 4 bases and J by 6 bases, with 10 bases between the two germline ends. In germline, CDR1 is MGHRA, CDR2 YSYEKL. This CDR3 reads CASSPPTSNEQFF. The CDR3 bases are TGCGCCAGCAGCCCCCCGACTAGCAATGAGCAGTTCTTC.

The chain joins TRBV29-1 to TRBJ1-1, with D possibly TRBD1 on 6 matching bases. This CDR3 is 14 amino acids long. CDR1 SQVTM and CDR2 ANQGSEA come from the germline V gene. V dropped 0 bases and J dropped 6 bases, with 14 bases sitting between them. CDR3 amino acids: CSVEEGKEGAEAFF. CDR3 DNA: TGCAGCGTTGAAGAGGGGAAAGAGGGGGCTGAAGCTTTCTTT.

The CDR3, as DNA: TGTGCCAGCAGCTTTCCGGGCGGGGAGCTGTTTTTT. Translated, it gives CASSFPGGELFF. The V gene is TRBV7-8, the J gene TRBJ2-2; the D is unclear. This CDR3 comprises 12 residues. CDR1 is SGHVS and CDR2 is FQNEAQ in the germline V gene. Trimming left V 3 bases short and J 7 bases short, with 6 bases between.

V gene TRBV19 combines with J gene TRBJ2-7; TRBD1 matches at 9 bases. Trimming cost V 7 bases and J 2 bases; bases outside gene matches: 9. The CDR3 totals 15 residues. The germline V gene encodes CDR1 LNHDA and CDR2 SQIVND (reference sequence). CDR3 protein: CASTNRGDRAYEQYF. The CDR3 DNA is TGTGCCAGTACCAACCGGGGGGACAGGGCCTACGAGCAGTACTTC. The full variable domain, with the rest looked up from reference TRBV19 and TRBJ2-7, is DGGITQSPKYLFRKEGQNVTLSCEQNLNHDAMYWYRQDPGQGLRLIYYSQIVNDFQKGDIAEGYSVSREKKESFPLTVTSAQKNPTAFYLCASTNRGDRAYEQYFGPGTRLTVT.

The genes are TRBV18 and TRBJ2-5; possible D gene TRBD2, 5 bases. The CDR3 spans 15 residues. In germline, CDR1 is KGHSH, CDR2 LQKENI. Trimming removed 3 bases at V and 4 bases at J, with 15 bases between. The CDR3 sequence is CASSPSQEARETQYF. In DNA, the CDR3 is TGTGCCAGCTCACCTTCTCAGGAGGCTCGAGAGACCCAGTACTTC.

The chain uses TRBV5-6 and TRBJ2-3; D is ambiguous. The CDR3 is 16 residues long. Germline V gives CDR1 SGHDT, CDR2 YYEEEE. Trimming removed 4 bases at V and 5 bases at J, with 20 bases between. In DNA, the CDR3 is TGTGCCAGCAGCCGTAGGATCCTCGCTTTTTTAGATACGCAGTATTTT. This gives the protein CASSRRILAFLDTQYF.

The chain combines TRBV5-8 with TRBJ1-1; tentatively, D is TRBD1 (5 bases). CDR3 length equals 14 residues. Trimming stripped 4 bases from V and 0 bases from J, with 10 bases between. Germline CDR1 reads SGHTS; CDR2 reads YDEGEE. DNA for the CDR3: TGTGCCAGCAGCGCCAGGGATTTGAACACTGAAGCTTTCTTT. Protein: CASSARDLNTEAFF.

The CDR3 is CASSRDGGVIETQYF. The DNA for the CDR3 is TGTGCCAGCAGCCGAGACGGGGGAGTTATTGAGACCCAGTACTTC. The chain is built from TRBV7-2 and TRBJ2-5; D might be TRBD2 (6 bases). Trimming stripped 5 bases from V and 5 bases from J, with 18 bases between. The CDR3 loop spans 15 amino acids. Germline-derived CDR1 and CDR2 are SGHTA and FQGNSA.

This clone has a handful of counts. The gene calls are TRBV28 and TRBJ1-5; 8 nucleotides line up with TRBD1. The CDR3 runs 12 residues. Looked up from germline, CDR1 is MDHEN and CDR2 is SYDVKM. V was clipped by 11 bases and J by 5 bases; unmatched bases: 5. CDR3 loop: CAGQGKDQPQHF. The DNA for the CDR3 is TGTGCCGGACAGGGAAAAGATCAGCCCCAGCATTTT. Full variable domain (rest looked up from reference TRBV28 and TRBJ1-5): DVKVTQSSRYLVKRTGEKVFLECVQDMDHENMFWYRQDPGLGLRLIYFSYDVKMKEKGDIPEGYSVSREKKERFSLILESASTNQTSMYLCAGQGKDQPQHFGDGTRLSIL.

The rearrangement uses TRBV7-8 and TRBJ1-5; possibly TRBD1 for D (5 bases). The CDR3 runs 14 residues. In germline, CDR1 is SGHVS, CDR2 FQNEAQ. Between the trimmed V and J ends, which lost 5 bases and 7 bases, there was a span of 15 bases. CDR3 bases: TGTGCCAGCAGCCCAGGGACGGACGAGCAGCCCCAGCATTTT. The encoded protein is CASSPGTDEQPQHF.

This sequence joins TRBV9 and TRBJ1-3, with 7 bases lining up with TRBD1. CDR1 and CDR2 from the germline V gene are SGDLS and YYNGEE. After removal of 3 bases from V and 1 base from J, the junction contained 7 bases not matched to a gene. The CDR3 extends over 16 amino acids. CDR3 residues: CASSATGVGSGNTIYF. The CDR3 DNA follows: TGTGCCAGCAGCGCCACAGGGGTGGGGTCTGGAAACACCATATATTTT.